Each of the 24 T cell receptor beta chains below was sequenced from the same sample in a study of shared clonotypes between healthy human individuals. TCRdb's copy holds only in-frame clones and misses some; the assay was immunoSEQ multiplex PCR. Of some 680,000 clones listed, 73% are singletons. Sequenced: memory CD4+ T cells sorted from blood. The subset here: CD45RA-negative fraction. The source is a woman under 40 in good health.

This chain links TRBV19 with TRBJ2-7, with 8 bases matching TRBD2. CDR1 is LNHDA, CDR2 SQIVND, per germline (reference sequence). V gave up 6 bases and J gave up 2 bases; unmatched junction bases: 9. This CDR3 is 15 amino acids long. In DNA, the CDR3 is TGTGCCAGTAGAGACGGGGCGGGAGGCACCTACGAGCAGTACTTC. Encoded protein: CASRDGAGGTYEQYF.

The chain carries TRBV4-1 and TRBJ2-7; no clear D gene. The CDR3 has 15 amino acids. The V end lost 0 bases, the J end lost 4 bases, and 13 bases lay between the germline ends. Germline V lookup: CDR1 MGHRA, CDR2 YSYEKL. CDR3 region: CASSQERLGLYEQYF. In nucleotides, the CDR3 is TGCGCCAGCAGCCAAGAGAGGTTGGGCCTTTACGAGCAGTACTTC.

This clone occurred a few times. This chain joins TRBV2 and TRBJ1-5, with D maybe TRBD1 (5 bases). The CDR3 length is 15 residues. Between the trimmed V and J ends, which lost 8 bases and 0 bases, there was a span of 14 bases. The germline V gene encodes CDR1 SNHLY and CDR2 FYNNEI. This CDR3 is CASCQGIHSNQPQHF. DNA of the CDR3: TGTGCCAGCTGCCAGGGAATCCATAGCAATCAGCCCCAGCATTTT.

J is TRBJ2-2 and V is TRBV4-1, with D hard to call. This CDR3 spans 14 amino acids. CDR1 and CDR2 (germline): MGHRA, YSYEKL. V was pared by 1 base and J by 1 base, with 4 bases between. The CDR3 sequence: CASSQARNTGELFF. CDR3 bases: TGCGCCAGCAGCCAAGCTAGGAACACCGGGGAGCTGTTTTTT.

The chain has TRBV18 and TRBJ1-5; D might be TRBD1 (5 bases). The CDR3 contains 14 residues. V shed 3 bases and J shed 15 bases, with 21 bases lying between them. Per germline, CDR1 KGHSH and CDR2 LQKENI. CDR3 nucleotide sequence: TGTGCCAGCTCACCCCGGGAGGGAGGGACCGGAATGCATTTT. Encoded protein: CASSPREGGTGMHF. Complete variable domain (other parts from reference TRBV18 and TRBJ1-5): NAGVMQNPRHLVRRRGQEARLRCSPMKGHSHVYWYRQLPEEGLKFMVYLQKENIIDESGMPKERFSAEFPKEGPSILRIQQVVRGDSAAYFCASSPREGGTGMHFGDGTRLSIL.

The chain links TRBV18 to TRBJ2-7; D is undetermined. CDR3 length: 14 residues. Trimming cost V 5 bases and J 6 bases, with 17 bases left between them. The V gene's germline CDR1 is KGHSH and CDR2 LQKENI. The DNA of the CDR3 is TGTGCCAGCTCAGTTACTTCCTCTACCTCCGAGCAGTACTTC. It codes for CASSVTSSTSEQYF.

To note about this clone: The limits of the CDR3 on the DNA are not certain, so only TCRdb's listed CDR3 is given. This chain joins TRBV9 and TRBJ1-1. The length of the CDR3 is 16 amino acids, counting both ends. Germline values: CDR1 SGDLS, CDR2 YYNGEE. The CDR3 sequence is CASSVGPGWGGTEAFF.

This chain uses TRBV28 with TRBJ1-5, with a weak D call TRBD1 (5 bases). CDR3 size: 17 residues. Trimming removed 5 bases at V and 0 bases at J, with 17 bases between. CDR1 and CDR2 from the germline V gene are MDHEN and SYDVKM. The DNA for the CDR3 is TGTGCCAGCAGTCTCCACCGGTGGGGGGTTAGCAATCAGCCCCAGCATTTT. This encodes CASSLHRWGVSNQPQHF.

This chain uses TRBV4-1 with TRBJ1-4, with D possibly TRBD1 on 5 matching bases. This CDR3 spans 14 amino acids. The ends were cut back, 2 bases at V and 11 bases at J, with 15 bases in the middle. The germline V gene has CDR1 MGHRA and CDR2 YSYEKL. The CDR3 loop is CASSQPGQKGKLFF. Written as DNA, the CDR3 is TGCGCCAGCAGCCAACCGGGCCAAAAGGGGAAACTGTTTTTT.

The chain is built from TRBV5-4 and TRBJ2-7; 14 bases match TRBD2. The J segment lost 7 bases and the V segment lost 0 bases, leaving 6 bases of the junction unmatched. Germline assignment: CDR1 SGHNT and CDR2 YYREEE (reference sequence). CDR3 length: 16 residues. The CDR3 sequence: CASSLGTSGGTGEQYF. In nucleotides, the CDR3 is TGTGCCAGCAGCTTGGGGACTAGCGGGGGGACGGGGGAGCAGTACTTC.

This clone was seen more than once but under ten times. The DNA for the CDR3 is TGCGCCAGCAGCCAAGATTCGGGGGTGATGAACACTGAAGCTTTCTTT. Translation gives CASSQDSGVMNTEAFF. The chain links TRBV4-1 to TRBJ1-1; a weak D match, TRBD1 (5 bases). Germline CDR1 reads MGHRA; CDR2 reads YSYEKL. Trimming stripped 0 bases from V and 0 bases from J, with 11 bases between. This CDR3 region has 16 residues.

V usage is TRBV5-1 and J usage is TRBJ2-7, with unresolved D. Germline V gives CDR1 SGHRS, CDR2 YFSETQ. V gave up 4 bases and J gave up 9 bases, with 14 bases separating them. This CDR3 is 12 amino acids long. The CDR3 is CASSPRHVGQYF. The DNA of the CDR3 is TGCGCCAGCAGCCCAAGACACGTCGGGCAGTACTTC.

The CDR3 reads CAISEGPGGNQPQHF. The CDR3 DNA follows: TGTGCCATCAGTGAGGGGCCCGGAGGAAATCAGCCCCAGCATTTT. This chain uses TRBV10-3 with TRBJ1-5, with unresolved D. V lost 2 bases, J lost 4 bases, and 12 bases lay in between. Germline V gene lookup returns CDR1 ENHRY and CDR2 SYGVKD. This CDR3 spans 15 amino acids.

The V and J genes are TRBV7-7 and TRBJ2-7, with no clear D. The ends were cut back, 2 bases at V and 3 bases at J, with 8 bases in the middle. The CDR3 covers 13 residues. From germline, CDR1 is SSHAT and CDR2 FNYEAQ (reference sequence). The CDR3 region has the DNA TGTGCCAGCAGCTTACTCCCGGGCTACGAGCAGTACTTC. Translated: CASSLLPGYEQYF.

The V gene is TRBV11-2, the J gene TRBJ2-1; 11 bases match TRBD2. The trim removed 2 bases at V and 4 bases at J, leaving 1 base unmatched. Germline-derived CDR1 and CDR2 are SGHAT and FQNNGV. This CDR3 region has 15 residues. The CDR3 here is CASSLSSGRYNEQFF. The DNA for the CDR3 is TGTGCCAGCAGCTTATCTAGCGGGAGGTACAATGAGCAGTTCTTC.

This clone was found a few times. This rearrangement joins TRBV27 to TRBJ2-2; D is uncertain. The length of the CDR3 is 13 residues. The V and J ends lost 5 bases and 4 bases respectively, with 8 bases between them. Germline V gives CDR1 MNHEY, CDR2 SMNVEV (reference sequence). Here the CDR3 DNA reads TGTGCCAGCAGTCACTCGGGCACCGGGGAGCTGTTTTTT. Its translation is CASSHSGTGELFF.

The chain has TRBV18 and TRBJ2-5, with TRBD1 matching 7 bases. V dropped 0 bases and J dropped 10; count of bases not matched to a gene: 8. CDR1 is KGHSH and CDR2 is LQKENI in the germline V gene. CDR3 length: 14 amino acids. This chain's CDR3 is CASSPPGGQGVQYF. CDR3 in DNA: TGTGCCAGCTCACCACCTGGAGGCCAGGGGGTCCAGTACTTC. Full variable domain (outside the CDR3, taken from reference TRBV18 and TRBJ2-5): NAGVMQNPRHLVRRRGQEARLRCSPMKGHSHVYWYRQLPEEGLKFMVYLQKENIIDESGMPKERFSAEFPKEGPSILRIQQVVRGDSAAYFCASSPPGGQGVQYFGPGTRLLVL.

The chain uses TRBV11-2 and TRBJ1-5; D gene uncertain. V lost 1 base, J lost 10 bases, and 11 bases lay in between. Per the germline V gene, CDR1 is SGHAT and CDR2 is FQNNGV. This CDR3 is built from 13 residues. The CDR3 is CASSLGEVQPQHF. CDR3 bases: TGTGCCAGCAGCTTAGGAGAGGTACAACCCCAGCATTTT. Full variable domain (outside the CDR3, taken from reference TRBV11-2 and TRBJ1-5): EAGVAQSPRYKIIEKRQSVAFWCNPISGHATLYWYQQILGQGPKLLIQFQNNGVVDDSQLPKDRFSAERLKGVDSTLKIQPAKLEDSAVYLCASSLGEVQPQHFGDGTRLSIL.

This chain uses TRBV28 with TRBJ2-2, with 8 positions matching TRBD2. The CDR3 contains 17 residues. The V gene's germline CDR1 is MDHEN and CDR2 SYDVKM. V lost 7 bases and J lost 2; bases outside the gene matches: 12. The CDR3 protein is CASKGDTSGTNTGELFF. The CDR3 DNA reads as TGTGCCAGCAAAGGGGACACTAGCGGAACTAACACCGGGGAGCTGTTTTTT.

To note about this clone: A single base separates this from a much larger clone, so it may be a read error. This chain uses TRBV11-2 with TRBJ2-7; the match to TRBD1 covers 7 bases. Germline values: CDR1 SGHAT, CDR2 FQNNGV. The length of the CDR3 is 15 residues. Written as DNA, the CDR3 is TGTACCAGCAGCTTAGTGACAGGGTTCACCTACGAGCAGTACTTC. Amino acid sequence: CTSSLVTGFTYEQYF.

The chain uses TRBV10-1 and TRBJ1-1; weak D call: TRBD1 (6 bases). The CDR3 runs to 13 residues. Trimming stripped 4 bases from V and 7 bases from J, with 13 bases between. Per the germline V gene, CDR1 is WNHNN and CDR2 is SYGVQD (reference sequence). The CDR3 region has the DNA TGCGCCAGCAGTGGCCAGGGGAATGGTGAAGCTTTCTTT. It specifies CASSGQGNGEAFF.

The rearrangement joins TRBV5-6 to TRBJ1-2, with 9 bases matching TRBD1. There are 15 residues in the CDR3. The V gene's germline CDR1 is SGHDT and CDR2 YYEEEE. The trim removed 4 bases at V and 4 bases at J, leaving 8 bases unmatched. The CDR3 nucleotides are TGTGCCAGCAGCCCCCGGGACAGGGAGGTCTATGGCTACACCTTC. Translating it yields CASSPRDREVYGYTF. The full variable domain, with the rest looked up from reference TRBV5-6 and TRBJ1-2, is DAGVTQSPTHLIKTRGQQVTLRCSPKSGHDTVSWYQQALGQGPQFIFQYYEEEERQRGNFPDRFSGHQFPNYSSELNVNALLLGDSALYLCASSPRDREVYGYTFGSGTRLTVV.

J is TRBJ1-3 and V is TRBV5-6; D remains unclear. This CDR3 region has 16 residues. Germline CDR1 reads SGHDT; CDR2 reads YYEEEE. Trimming took 4 bases from V and 2 from J, leaving 16 bases between them. The CDR3 DNA reads as TGTGCCAGCAGCGGTACTCAGGAGTTTCCTGGAAACACCATATATTTT. It yields the protein CASSGTQEFPGNTIYF.

This clone was picked up many times. The DNA for the CDR3 is TGTGCCGTTGGACAAGAGGCCTACGAGCAGTACTTC. As protein: CAVGQEAYEQYF. The gene calls are TRBV10-3 and TRBJ2-7; a weak D match, TRBD1 (5 bases). The V gene's germline CDR1 is ENHRY and CDR2 SYGVKD. This CDR3 is 12 amino acids long. Trimming removed 11 bases from V and 2 bases from J, with 13 bases in between.